This T cell receptor (beta chain) stems from a study of brain metastases from non-small cell lung cancer. The CDR3 spans 11 residues. Germline V gives CDR1 SEHNR, CDR2 FQNEAQ (reference sequence). V was pared by 5 bases and J by 8 bases, with 9 bases between. The assay was immunoSEQ multiplex PCR, and TCRdb's table has in-frame clones only and misses some. The table has over a thousand clones, 80% to 90% seen once; the top ten hold more than 7%. The chain joins TRBV7-9 to TRBJ1-1; TRBD1 is a possible D gene (5 bases). The source material was tumor-adjacent normal tissue. This sequence was found in a donor at least 40 years old with non-small cell lung cancer. CDR3 in amino acids: CASSVAGEAFF. The CDR3 DNA reads as TGTGCCAGCAGCGTGGCAGGGGAAGCTTTCTTT.